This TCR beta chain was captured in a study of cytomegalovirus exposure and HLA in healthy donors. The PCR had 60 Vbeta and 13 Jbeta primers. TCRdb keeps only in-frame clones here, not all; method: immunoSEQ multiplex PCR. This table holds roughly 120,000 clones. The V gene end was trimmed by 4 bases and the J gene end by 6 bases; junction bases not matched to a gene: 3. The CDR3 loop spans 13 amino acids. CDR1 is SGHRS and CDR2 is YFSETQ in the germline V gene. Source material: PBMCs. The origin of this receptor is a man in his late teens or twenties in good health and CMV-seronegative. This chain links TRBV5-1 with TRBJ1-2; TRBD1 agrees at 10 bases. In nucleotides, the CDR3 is TGCGCCAGCAGCGCGGGGACAGGGGATGGCTACACCTTC. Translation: CASSAGTGDGYTF.